Reported below is one T cell receptor (beta chain). The sample comes from a study of blood T cell repertoires in COVID-19. CDR3 size: 13 residues. V lost 6 bases and J lost 4, with 10 bases in between. Method: immunoSEQ multiplex PCR; TCRdb's copy keeps in-frame clones and lacks some. The sample yields 150,000 to 200,000 clones, approximately 80% seen once. The receptor was isolated from a man in his 70s who had been exposed to COVID-19. The specimen sequenced was PBMCs or T cells enriched from blood (not recorded which). This rearrangement joins TRBV12-3 or TRBV12-4 to TRBJ1-3, with a tentative D call TRBD1 (5 bases). CDR3 sequence (DNA): TGTGCCAGCAGAAAGGAGGGGGGAAACACCATATATTTT. The encoded protein is CASRKEGGNTIYF.